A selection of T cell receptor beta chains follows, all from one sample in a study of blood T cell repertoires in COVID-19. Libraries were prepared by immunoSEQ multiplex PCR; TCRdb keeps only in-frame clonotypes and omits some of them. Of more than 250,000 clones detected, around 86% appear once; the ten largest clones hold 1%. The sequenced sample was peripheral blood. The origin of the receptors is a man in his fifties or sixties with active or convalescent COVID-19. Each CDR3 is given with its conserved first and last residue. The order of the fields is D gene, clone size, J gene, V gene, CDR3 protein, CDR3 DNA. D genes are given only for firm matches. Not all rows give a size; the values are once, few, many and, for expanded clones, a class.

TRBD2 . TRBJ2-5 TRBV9 CASSVGGGVQETQYF TGTGCCAGCAGCGTAGGCGGGGGGGTCCAAGAGACCCAGTACTTC
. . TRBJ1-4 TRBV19 CASSVNRDELFF TGTGCCAGTAGCGTAAACAGGGATGAACTGTTTTTT
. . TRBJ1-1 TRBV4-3 CASSQGVKGTEAFF TGCGCCAGCAGCCAAGGAGTCAAGGGGACTGAAGCTTTCTTT
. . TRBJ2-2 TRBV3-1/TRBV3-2 CASSLLGQNTGELFF TGTGCCAGCAGTCTGCTAGGACAGAACACCGGGGAGCTGTTTTTT
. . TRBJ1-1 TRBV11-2 CASRPGVGEGTEAFF TGTGCCAGCAGACCAGGGGTAGGGGAAGGCACTGAAGCTTTCTTT
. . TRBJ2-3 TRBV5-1 CASSDSPSDTQYF TGCGCCAGCAGTGACAGTCCGTCAGATACGCAGTATTTT
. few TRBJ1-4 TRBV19 CASSPPRGRGEKLFF TGTGCCAGTAGCCCACCCAGGGGTAGGGGTGAAAAACTGTTTTTT
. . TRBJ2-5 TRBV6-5 CASSPPVTPQETQYF TGTGCCAGCAGTCCTCCCGTGACACCTCAAGAGACCCAGTACTTC
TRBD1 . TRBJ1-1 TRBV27 CASSSSTGGRTEAFF TGTGCCAGCAGTTCCTCTACAGGGGGAAGGACTGAAGCTTTCTTT
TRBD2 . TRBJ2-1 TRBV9 CASSPRWSGGKDEQFF TGTGCCAGCAGCCCCCGCTGGAGCGGGGGGAAAGATGAGCAGTTCTTC
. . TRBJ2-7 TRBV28 CASSPLPGVVYF TGTGCCAGCAGCCCTTTGCCCGGGGTCGTGTACTTC
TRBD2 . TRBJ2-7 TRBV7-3 CAKAPRGGTRLAGGYEQYF TGTGCCAAAGCCCCGAGGGGAGGGACACGACTAGCGGGGGGATACGAGCAGTACTTC
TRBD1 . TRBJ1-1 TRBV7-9 CASSLRTGGTEAFF TGTGCCAGCAGCTTGCGGACAGGGGGCACTGAAGCTTTCTTT
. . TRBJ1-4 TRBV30 CAWGDYGEKLFF TGTGCCTGGGGTGATTACGGTGAAAAACTGTTTTTT
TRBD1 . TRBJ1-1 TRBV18 CASSPSTGVNTEAFF TGTGCCAGCTCACCCTCGACAGGGGTGAACACTGAAGCTTTCTTT
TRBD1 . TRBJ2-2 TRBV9 CASSPQGQGSTGELFF TGTGCCAGCAGCCCCCAGGGACAGGGGAGCACCGGGGAGCTGTTTTTT
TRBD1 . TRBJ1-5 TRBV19 CASSPPYRQGNQPQHF TGTGCCAGTAGTCCGCCTTACCGACAGGGGAATCAGCCCCAGCATTTT
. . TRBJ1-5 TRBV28 CASSPRGASPQPQHF TGTGCCAGCAGTCCTCGGGGGGCGAGTCCTCAGCCCCAGCATTTT